The rows below give T cell receptor beta chains drawn from one sample of a study of CD4 T cells in relation to SARS-CoV-2 and coronaviruses. Some clones are missing from TCRdb's copy, which holds only in-frame ones; the method was immunoSEQ multiplex PCR. The data contain approximately 50,000 clones, approximately 90% of them seen just once; the ten biggest clones take up 0.4%. Sequencing was done on a sample of naive CD4+ T cells from PBMCs. Receptors were obtained from an adult with COVID-19. Both conserved end residues are part of each CDR3. A D gene is named only where the DNA matches it firmly. Size is stated for part of the rows, as once, few or many counts, or as a class when the clone is expanded.

J gene | V gene | D gene | clone size | CDR3 protein | CDR3 DNA
TRBJ2-7 | TRBV28 | TRBD2 | once | CASTTFGRELNEQYF | TGTGCCAGCACTACGTTTGGGCGGGAGTTAAACGAGCAGTACTTC
TRBJ2-5 | TRBV28 | TRBD2 | - | CASSFPLGLALQETQYF | TGTGCCAGCAGTTTCCCTTTAGGACTAGCTTTACAAGAGACCCAGTACTTC
TRBJ2-3 | TRBV7-3 | - | - | CASSPGAPSTDTQYF | TGTGCCAGCAGCCCGGGGGCGCCTAGCACAGATACGCAGTATTTT
TRBJ2-3 | TRBV19 | TRBD2 | - | CASSTGRREVGDTQYF | TGTGCCAGTAGTACGGGACGGCGGGAGGTAGGAGATACGCAGTATTTT
TRBJ2-7 | TRBV3-1/TRBV3-2 | - | - | CASSQGNGGEQYF | TGTGCCAGCAGCCAGGGAAACGGGGGCGAGCAGTACTTC
TRBJ2-6 | TRBV15 | TRBD1 | - | CATSRGDRGTGANVLTF | TGTGCCACCAGCAGAGGGGACAGGGGCACTGGGGCCAACGTCCTGACTTTC
TRBJ2-7 | TRBV3-1/TRBV3-2 | - | - | CASSQAGYEQYF | TGTGCCAGCAGCCAAGCAGGGTACGAGCAGTACTTC
TRBJ1-2 | TRBV4-1 | TRBD1 | - | CASSHNSGTGYYGYTF | TGCGCCAGCAGCCATAACTCCGGGACAGGGTACTATGGCTACACCTTC
TRBJ1-1 | TRBV21-1 | - | - | CASSKVEGKGQRNTEAFF | TGTGCCAGCAGCAAAGTGGAGGGAAAGGGGCAACGGAACACTGAAGCTTTCTTT
TRBJ2-5 | TRBV30 | - | - | CAWSVRGLGGETQYF | TGTGCCTGGAGTGTACGGGGGTTAGGAGGGGAGACCCAGTACTTC
TRBJ2-1 | TRBV4-1 | - | - | CASSPGWFGVPYNEQFF | TGCGCCAGCAGCCCCGGGTGGTTCGGGGTCCCCTACAATGAGCAGTTCTTC
TRBJ1-2 | TRBV7-8 | TRBD1 | - | CASSPYNPGGRSGYTF | TGTGCCAGCAGCCCATACAACCCAGGGGGGCGAAGTGGCTACACCTTC
TRBJ2-3 | TRBV9 | - | - | CASSVVADTQYF | TGTGCCAGCAGCGTAGTAGCAGATACGCAGTATTTT
TRBJ2-5 | TRBV14 | - | - | CASSQAIWVGTQYF | TGTGCCAGCAGCCAAGCGATTTGGGTAGGGACCCAGTACTTC
TRBJ2-5 | TRBV11-1 | - | - | CASSLRGKVTETQYF | TGTGCCAGCAGCTTAAGGGGTAAAGTAACAGAGACCCAGTACTTC
TRBJ2-6 | TRBV30 | - | - | CAWSVQFRVSGANVLTF | TGTGCCTGGAGTGTACAGTTTCGAGTGTCTGGGGCCAACGTCCTGACTTTC
TRBJ1-3 | TRBV5-5 | - | - | CASSLSVSGYSGNTIYF | TGTGCCAGCAGCTTGTCAGTTTCGGGCTACTCTGGAAACACCATATATTTT
TRBJ2-3 | TRBV27 | - | - | CASRHGLDTQYF | TGTGCCAGCAGGCACGGACTAGATACGCAGTATTTT
TRBJ1-3 | TRBV28 | - | - | CASSPSWGVSGNTIYF | TGTGCCAGCAGTCCGTCTTGGGGGGTCTCTGGAAACACCATATATTTT
TRBJ2-3 | TRBV10-3 | - | - | CAISGWGIGEDTQYF | TGTGCCATCAGTGGTTGGGGGATTGGGGAAGATACGCAGTATTTT
TRBJ2-1 | TRBV10-1 | - | few | CASSARDRDNEQFF | TGCGCCAGCAGTGCTCGGGACCGCGACAATGAGCAGTTCTTC
TRBJ2-7 | TRBV6-2/TRBV6-3 | - | once | CASSYRWVSGAPSYEQYF | TGTGCCAGCAGTTATCGCTGGGTTAGCGGAGCTCCGTCCTACGAGCAGTACTTC
TRBJ1-5 | TRBV12-3/TRBV12-4 | - | - | CASSLGTNQPQHF | TGTGCCAGCAGTTTGGGGACCAATCAGCCCCAGCATTTT
TRBJ1-2 | TRBV5-5 | - | - | CASSPGLTNGYTF | TGTGCCAGCAGCCCGGGGTTAACTAATGGCTACACCTTC
TRBJ1-2 | TRBV9 | TRBD1 | - | CASSASSRDRAAGYTF | TGTGCCAGCAGCGCTTCGTCCCGGGACAGGGCGGCTGGCTACACCTTC
TRBJ2-7 | TRBV29-1 | TRBD1 | - | CSVVMPSQGVYEQYF | TGCAGCGTTGTGATGCCATCACAGGGGGTCTACGAGCAGTACTTC
TRBJ1-6 | TRBV19 | - | - | CASSRRGQQGNSPLHF | TGTGCCAGTAGCCGAAGGGGCCAACAGGGTAATTCACCCCTCCACTTT
TRBJ2-7 | TRBV9 | - | - | CASSVAPTGTYEQYF | TGTGCCAGCAGCGTAGCCCCGACAGGAACCTACGAGCAGTACTTC
TRBJ2-1 | TRBV2 | TRBD2 | - | CASSPGLAGGYNEQFF | TGTGCCAGTTCACCGGGACTAGCGGGAGGATACAATGAGCAGTTCTTC
TRBJ2-3 | TRBV7-2 | TRBD2 | - | CASSWTSGSSDTQYF | TGTGCCAGCAGCTGGACTAGCGGGAGCAGCGATACGCAGTATTTT
TRBJ2-5 | TRBV11-2 | TRBD1 | - | CASSLDKKDITRDREETQYF | TGTGCCAGCAGCTTAGATAAAAAAGACATAACCCGGGACAGGGAAGAGACCCAGTACTTC
TRBJ2-7 | TRBV9 | - | - | CASSVAPTLGYEQYF | TGTGCCAGCAGCGTAGCACCCACACTGGGCTACGAGCAGTACTTC
TRBJ2-7 | TRBV12-3/TRBV12-4 | - | - | CASSLPGPYEQYF | TGTGCCAGCAGTTTACCGGGGCCCTACGAGCAGTACTTC
TRBJ2-2 | TRBV27 | TRBD2 | once | CASSLSAGVNTGELFF | TGTGCCAGCAGTTTATCTGCGGGAGTGAACACCGGGGAGCTGTTTTTT
TRBJ2-7 | TRBV7-9 | TRBD1 | - | CASSKTGGGEQYF | TGTGCCAGCAGCAAGACAGGGGGCGGGGAGCAGTACTTC
TRBJ2-1 | TRBV3-1/TRBV3-2 | - | - | CASSSHRVRQFF | TGTGCCAGCAGCTCTCATAGGGTAAGGCAGTTCTTC
TRBJ1-2 | TRBV6-6 | TRBD1 | - | CASSYSPQGALGYTF | TGTGCCAGCAGTTACTCTCCACAGGGGGCTCTCGGCTACACCTTC
TRBJ2-2 | TRBV3-1/TRBV3-2 | - | - | CASSRHQELNTGELFF | TGTGCCAGCAGCCGCCACCAGGAACTTAACACCGGGGAGCTGTTTTTT
TRBJ2-1 | TRBV30 | TRBD2 | - | CAWSAKSPGTSGINEQFF | TGTGCCTGGAGTGCAAAATCTCCCGGGACTAGCGGGATCAATGAGCAGTTCTTC
TRBJ2-1 | TRBV5-1 | - | - | CASSQLEALVTEQFF | TGCGCCAGCAGCCAACTAGAAGCTTTGGTGACTGAGCAGTTCTTC
TRBJ2-1 | TRBV4-1 | - | - | CASSQGDGTNEQFF | TGCGCCAGCAGCCAAGGGGACGGAACTAATGAGCAGTTCTTC
TRBJ2-1 | TRBV7-3 | TRBD2 | - | CASSPDTSARNEQFF | TGTGCCAGCAGCCCCGATACTAGCGCTCGAAATGAGCAGTTCTTC